This T cell receptor beta chain was identified during a study of Ad26.COV2.S vaccination and SARS-CoV-2 variants (dated by TCRdb to about 2021). With respect to the entire study: Vaccine-arm donors were drawn from COV1001, a multicentre, randomized, double-blind, placebo-controlled phase I-IIa trial of Ad26.COV2.S in healthy adults. Dosing of Ad26.COV2.S was intramuscular, at either 5x10^10 or 1x10^11 viral particles, delivered as one shot or as two shots spaced 56 days apart. TCRbeta repertoire sequencing was used to assess the specificity and breadth of SARS-CoV-2-reactive T cell receptors after Ad26.COV2.S vaccination. A total of roughly 30 samples were included in the TCR-sequenced set, comprising some 20 Ad26.COV2.S vaccine recipients, 5 placebo recipients and 8 SARS-CoV-2 convalescent individuals. Trial participants were randomized into five groups of five, in which low-dose or high-dose Ad26.COV2.S was given once or twice, or placebo was given on both occasions. Blinding of investigators to trial group allocation was maintained during experiments and outcome assessment.

This specimen's treatment or condition label, per the study, means: 19 received Ad26.COV2.S at low or high dose, single or two shots; about 5 received placebo; per-sample allocation not given. Repertoires of vaccine and placebo recipients were sequenced from samples taken on day 63 after the first injection. In Cohort 1b, 25 to 30 adults aged 18-55 years were enrolled at a single site in Boston, USA, between 29 July and 7 August 2020. Ad26.COV2.S was a replication-incompetent adenovirus type 26 vector that expressed a prefusion-stabilized SARS-CoV-2 spike protein derived from the original Wuhan strain. The immunoSEQ Assay was used to sequence TCRbeta CDR3 regions. After extraction, genomic DNA underwent amplification by bias-controlled multiplex PCR, followed by high-throughput sequencing. Per the original workflow: To quantify the absolute abundance of every unique TCRbeta CDR3 region, sequences were collapsed and filtered. T cell fraction was estimated by normalization of TCRbeta template counts to usable DNA, with usable DNA being measured through amplification of reference genes present in all nucleated cells. Repertoire TCRs were annotated as SARS-CoV-2-specific by exact matching of V gene, CDR3 amino acid sequence and J gene to a known reactive TCR set. The reference SARS-CoV-2 TCR set was derived from MIRA and filtered for enrichment in COVID-19-positive ImmuneCODE repertoires, a step that removed public or cross-reactive TCRs. Using the MIRA antigens, annotated TCRs were further analysed by specific ORF or by position within an ORF. Breadth was defined as annotated unique rearrangements over total unique productive rearrangements; depth was the summed frequency of those rearrangements. TCR breadth was compared between groups using two-sided Wilcoxon rank-sum tests. The immuneACCESS repertoire file appears here via TCRdb, limited to in-frame rearrangements. These files lack a portion of the clones; in checked studies, under half of the deficit traces to unresolved V genes, and the cause of the others is not known. The V and J calls and clone size were taken over from that table, and D and trimming were inferred from the DNA. The table for this sample lists some 450,000 clones; around 91% of them were counted only once. The ten most abundant clones make up roughly 4% of the sample.

In the case of this clone: What this receptor recognizes is not known. No clone much larger than this one lies a single base away; base qualities are absent.

Overall study outcomes, separate from this receptor: Comparing responses between vaccine doses or regimens was not something the study was powered to do. The authors noted that the TCR breadth and depth analyses may have underestimated total T cell responses. Spike-specific TCR breadth was higher in Ad26.COV2.S recipients than in placebo recipients (P = 0.0014). Vaccine and placebo recipients had similar non-spike TCR breadth, a finding consistent with the vaccine containing only spike. After vaccination, substantial breadth of spike-specific CD8+ and CD4+ T cell responses was reported.

CDR1 MNHEY and CDR2 SMNVEV were looked up in the germline V gene (reference sequence). The CDR3 runs 13 amino acids, cysteine and phenylalanine included. Of the read, only the CDR3 DNA is kept; its 39 bases are in frame from base 1. Germline trimming: 8 bases from V, 8 bases from J; junction bases outside gene matches: 2. The sequence was obtained from a person aged 18-65 years who received the Ad26.COV2.S COVID-19 vaccine or a placebo. The chain is assembled from TRBV27 and TRBJ1-6, with TRBD1 matching 11 junction bases. Material: peripheral blood, obtained in a trial of Ad26.COV2.S vaccine versus placebo. CDR3 sequence: CASRTGGDSPLHF. The nucleotide sequence reads TGTGCCAGCCGGACAGGGGGCGATTCACCCCTCCACTTT.